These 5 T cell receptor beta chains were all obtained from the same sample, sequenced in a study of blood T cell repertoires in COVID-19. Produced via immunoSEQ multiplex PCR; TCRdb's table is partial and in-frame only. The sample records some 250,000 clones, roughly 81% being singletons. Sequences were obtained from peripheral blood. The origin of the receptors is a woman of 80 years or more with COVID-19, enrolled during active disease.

CDR3 protein: CASTTNSGTGAYGYTF. In DNA form, the CDR3 reads TGTGCCAGCACAACTAATTCGGGGACAGGGGCTTATGGCTACACCTTC. The chain carries TRBV19 and TRBJ1-2, with 10 bases that match TRBD1. Germline CDR1 and CDR2: LNHDA and SQIVND (reference sequence). This CDR3 region has 16 residues. V gave up 9 bases and J gave up 5 bases; unmatched junction bases: 15.

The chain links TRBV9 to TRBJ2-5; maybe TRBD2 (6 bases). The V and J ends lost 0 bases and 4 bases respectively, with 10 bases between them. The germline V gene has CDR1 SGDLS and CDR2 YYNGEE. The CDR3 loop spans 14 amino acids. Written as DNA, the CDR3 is TGTGCCAGCAGCGTAGGATTCGGGGGAGAGACCCAGTACTTC. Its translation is CASSVGFGGETQYF.

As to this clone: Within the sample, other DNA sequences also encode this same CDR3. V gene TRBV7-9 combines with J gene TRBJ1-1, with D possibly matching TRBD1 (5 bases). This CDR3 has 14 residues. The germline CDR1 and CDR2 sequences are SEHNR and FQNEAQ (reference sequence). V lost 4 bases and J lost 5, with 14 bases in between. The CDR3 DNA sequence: TGTGCCAGCAGCTCATCGGGGGTTGGGACTGAAGCTTTCTTT. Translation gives CASSSSGVGTEAFF.

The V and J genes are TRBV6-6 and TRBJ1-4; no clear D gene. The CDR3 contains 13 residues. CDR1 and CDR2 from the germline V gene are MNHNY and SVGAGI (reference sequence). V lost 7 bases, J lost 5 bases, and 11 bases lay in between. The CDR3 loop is CASTRAGNEKLFF. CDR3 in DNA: TGTGCCAGCACCCGTGCAGGAAATGAAAAACTGTTTTTT.

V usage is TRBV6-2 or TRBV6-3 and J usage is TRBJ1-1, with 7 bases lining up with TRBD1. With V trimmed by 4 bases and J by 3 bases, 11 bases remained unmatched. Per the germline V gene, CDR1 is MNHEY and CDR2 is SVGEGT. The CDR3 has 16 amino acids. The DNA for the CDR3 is TGTGCCAGCAGTTCCACACAGGGGCGGAGGTACACTGAAGCTTTCTTT. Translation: CASSSTQGRRYTEAFF.